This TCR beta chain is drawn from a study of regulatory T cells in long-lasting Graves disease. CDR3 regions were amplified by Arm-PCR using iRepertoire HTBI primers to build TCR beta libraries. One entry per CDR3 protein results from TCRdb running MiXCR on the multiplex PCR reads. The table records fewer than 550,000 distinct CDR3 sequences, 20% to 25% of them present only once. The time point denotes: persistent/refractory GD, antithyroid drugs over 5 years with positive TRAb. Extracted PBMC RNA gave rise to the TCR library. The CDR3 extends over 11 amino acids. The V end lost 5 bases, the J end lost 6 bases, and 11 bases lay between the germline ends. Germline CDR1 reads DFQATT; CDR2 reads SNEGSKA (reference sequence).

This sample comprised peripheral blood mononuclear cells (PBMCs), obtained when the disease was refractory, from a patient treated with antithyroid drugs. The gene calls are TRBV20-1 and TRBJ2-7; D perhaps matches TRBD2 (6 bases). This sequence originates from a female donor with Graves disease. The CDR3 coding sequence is TGCAGTGCTCGGGACTCCCCCGAGCAGTACTTC. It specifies CSARDSPEQYF.